The 28 T cell receptor beta chains given below trace back to one sample, sequenced in a study of shared clonotypes between healthy human individuals. CD45RO-negative, CCR7-selected cells formed the naive CD8 fraction, which excluded terminally differentiated effector memory CD45RA+ cells. Some clones are missing from TCRdb's copy, which holds only in-frame ones; the method was immunoSEQ multiplex PCR. In the table there are about 2.1 million clones, around 93% of which are singletons. Sequenced material: naive CD8+ T cells from PBMCs. All receptors derive from a man younger than 35 in good health. Some clones in this sample may be carry-over from other donors' samples.

This chain uses TRBV10-2 with TRBJ2-3; 10 bases are a match to TRBD2. V lost 2 bases to trimming and J lost 2 bases; unmatched junction nucleotides: 7. This CDR3 has 17 amino acids. Germline assignment: CDR1 WSHSY and CDR2 SAAADI. The CDR3 DNA follows: TGCGCCAGCAGTGAGCGTCGGCTAGCGGGAGCCACAGATACGCAGTATTTT. This sequence encodes CASSERRLAGATDTQYF.

As regards this clone: The sample contains more than one DNA sequence encoding this CDR3. The CDR3 is CASSIRPGYGYTF. CDR3 DNA: TGTGCCAGTAGTATACGGCCTGGCTATGGCTACACCTTC. V and J are TRBV19 and TRBJ1-2; D is ambiguous. Germline CDR1 LNHDA, CDR2 SQIVND (reference sequence). V shed 2 bases and J shed 4 bases, with 8 bases lying between them. The CDR3 is 13 residues long. Combining the CDR3 with reference TRBV19 and TRBJ1-2 gives the whole variable domain DGGITQSPKYLFRKEGQNVTLSCEQNLNHDAMYWYRQDPGQGLRLIYYSQIVNDFQKGDIAEGYSVSREKKESFPLTVTSAQKNPTAFYLCASSIRPGYGYTFGSGTRLTVV.

The chain employs TRBV2 and TRBJ2-1; 8 bases fit TRBD1. The ends lost 6 bases at V and 3 bases at J; junction bases unmatched: 4. The CDR3 is made up of 14 amino acids. CDR1 and CDR2 (germline): SNHLY, FYNNEI. The CDR3 region is CASRGTGNYNEQFF. The CDR3 DNA sequence: TGTGCCAGCAGGGGGACAGGTAACTACAATGAGCAGTTCTTC.

V usage is TRBV6-1 and J usage is TRBJ1-5; the match to TRBD1 covers 9 bases. Per germline, CDR1 MNHNS and CDR2 SASEGT. There are 15 residues in the CDR3. The junction had 4 bases not matched to a gene; V was cut back by 4 bases and J by 3 bases. For the CDR3, the DNA is TGTGCCAGCAGTGCAGGGACAGGGAACAATCAGCCCCAGCATTTT. Amino acids: CASSAGTGNNQPQHF.

This chain connects TRBV15 to TRBJ2-7; no definite D call. V was pared by 0 bases and J by 0 bases, with 15 bases between. This CDR3 spans 17 amino acids. Germline assignment: CDR1 LNHNV and CDR2 YYDKDF (reference sequence). CDR3 sequence: CATSRESPAVVSYEQYF. The CDR3 DNA follows: TGTGCCACCAGCAGAGAGTCGCCGGCGGTAGTCTCCTACGAGCAGTACTTC. The whole variable domain, remainder taken from reference TRBV15 and TRBJ2-7, is DAMVIQNPRYQVTQFGKPVTLSCSQTLNHNVMYWYQQKSSQAPKLLFHYYDKDFNNEADTPDNFQSRRPNTSFCFLDIRSPGLGDTAMYLCATSRESPAVVSYEQYFGPGTRLTVT.

The J gene is TRBJ1-1, the V gene TRBV19, with no clear D. The CDR3 runs to 13 residues. V dropped 6 bases and J dropped 0 bases, with 8 bases sitting between them. Germline-derived CDR1 and CDR2 are LNHDA and SQIVND (reference sequence). The CDR3 bases are TGTGCCAGTAGCGGACGGATGAACACTGAAGCTTTCTTT. Its protein is CASSGRMNTEAFF.

The rearrangement joins TRBV5-1 to TRBJ2-7, with D maybe TRBD2 (5 bases). CDR3 length equals 12 residues. Deletions cut 2 bases from V and 6 bases from J, with 9 bases between. CDR1 is SGHRS and CDR2 is YFSETQ in the germline V gene. CDR3 in amino acids: CASSFSGPEQYF. The DNA of the CDR3 is TGCGCCAGCAGCTTCAGCGGTCCCGAGCAGTACTTC.

The chain links TRBV27 to TRBJ2-7; 8 bases are a match to TRBD2. Losses at the gene ends were 5 bases for V and 2 bases for J; bases not matched to a gene: 5. This CDR3 is built from 14 residues. Germline lookup yields CDR1 MNHEY and CDR2 SMNVEV (reference sequence). CDR3 bases: TGTGCCAGCAGTGACAGCGGGAGCACCTACGAGCAGTACTTC. Translated, it gives CASSDSGSTYEQYF.

This chain connects TRBV27 to TRBJ2-7; the D gene is possibly TRBD2 (5 bases). Trimming cost V 3 bases and J 4 bases, with 16 bases left between them. Per the germline V gene, CDR1 is MNHEY and CDR2 is SMNVEV (reference sequence). The CDR3 covers 15 residues. The CDR3 region has the DNA TGTGCCAGCAGTTTCCTGGGAGATCTAAAATACGAGCAGTACTTC. Protein product: CASSFLGDLKYEQYF.

In the case of this clone: The sample holds other DNA sequences that translate to the same CDR3. CDR3 DNA: TGTGCCAGCAGCCTGGGCCCAGATACGCAGTATTTT. It specifies CASSLGPDTQYF. The chain employs TRBV27 and TRBJ2-3; D not certain. Germline V gene lookup returns CDR1 MNHEY and CDR2 SMNVEV (reference sequence). The CDR3 loop spans 12 amino acids. The ends were cut back, 6 bases at V and 4 bases at J, with 8 bases in the middle.

V and J are TRBV7-3 and TRBJ2-3; D perhaps matches TRBD1 (5 bases). The germline gives CDR1 SGHTA, CDR2 FQGTGA. The CDR3 sequence is 16 residues long. V lost 5 bases to trimming and J lost 3 bases, with 18 bases between them. For the CDR3, the DNA is TGTGCCAGCAGCCCGACACAGGCCCACGCGACAGATACGCAGTATTTT. Its protein product is CASSPTQAHATDTQYF.

V usage is TRBV5-6 and J usage is TRBJ2-7; D is perhaps TRBD1 (5 bases). In germline, CDR1 is SGHDT, CDR2 YYEEEE. The CDR3 extends over 16 amino acids. Trimming pared 4 bases from V and 0 bases from J, leaving 17 bases between. The CDR3 sequence is CASSQETDRSSYEQYF. The DNA for the CDR3 is TGTGCCAGCAGCCAGGAGACAGACCGTAGCTCCTACGAGCAGTACTTC.

CDR3 amino acids: CATSRDPEQGALGNQPQHF. Here the CDR3 DNA reads TGTGCCACCAGCAGAGATCCGGAGCAGGGGGCTTTAGGCAATCAGCCCCAGCATTTT. The V gene is TRBV15, the J gene TRBJ1-5, with 8 bases matching TRBD1. This CDR3 contains 19 residues. From germline, CDR1 is LNHNV and CDR2 YYDKDF (reference sequence). V lost 0 bases to trimming and J lost 2 bases; unmatched junction nucleotides: 12. Full variable domain (missing parts from reference TRBV15 and TRBJ1-5): DAMVIQNPRYQVTQFGKPVTLSCSQTLNHNVMYWYQQKSSQAPKLLFHYYDKDFNNEADTPDNFQSRRPNTSFCFLDIRSPGLGDTAMYLCATSRDPEQGALGNQPQHFGDGTRLSIL.

This clone occurred once. This chain joins TRBV7-9 and TRBJ2-7; possibly TRBD1 or TRBD2 for D (6 bases each). V dropped 5 bases and J dropped 6 bases, with 23 bases sitting between them. This CDR3 region has 16 residues. Germline CDR1 SEHNR, CDR2 FQNEAQ (reference sequence). CDR3: CASSPSGGPWGPEQYF. In DNA form, the CDR3 reads TGTGCCAGCAGCCCGTCCGGGGGCCCCTGGGGCCCCGAGCAGTACTTC.

This clone was seen a single time. The CDR3 region has the DNA TGTGCTAGTGGTTTGGGGGGCCGGTGGGGACAGGGGAACTATGGCTACACCTTC. Translated: CASGLGGRWGQGNYGYTF. V gene TRBV12-5 combines with J gene TRBJ1-2, with 10 bases matching TRBD1. V lost 1 base and J lost 2; bases outside the gene matches: 10. CDR1 and CDR2 from the germline V gene are LGHNT and FRNRAP. The CDR3 is 18 residues long.

The chain links TRBV7-9 to TRBJ2-3, with unresolved D. This CDR3 region has 14 residues. Trimming removed 8 bases from V and 0 bases from J, with 12 bases in between. Looked up from germline, CDR1 is SEHNR and CDR2 is FQNEAQ (reference sequence). Here the CDR3 reads CASLRKDSTDTQYF. CDR3 DNA sequence: TGTGCCAGCCTAAGAAAAGACAGCACAGATACGCAGTATTTT.

J is TRBJ1-2 and V is TRBV27; 9 nucleotides match TRBD1. The CDR3 totals 15 residues. With 6 bases clipped from V and 7 bases from J, the junction kept 12 bases outside the gene matches. The germline gives CDR1 MNHEY, CDR2 SMNVEV (reference sequence). CDR3 nucleotides: TGTGCCAGCAGGCCCCACCCGGGACAGGGCCCTGGCTACACCTTC. This encodes CASRPHPGQGPGYTF.

Concerning this clone itself: One junction end disagrees with the germline gene, perhaps due to a read error. The chain couples TRBV4-3 to TRBJ1-4; tentative D call: TRBD1 (5 bases). The CDR3 runs 16 residues. Germline CDR1 reads LGHNA; CDR2 reads YSLEER. The CDR3: CASSQDPRVTYEKLFF. CDR3 nucleotides: TGCGCCAGCAGCCAAGACCCCAGGGTAACTTATGAAAAACTGTTTTTT.

The chain couples TRBV29-1 to TRBJ1-2; TRBD1 agrees at 7 bases. The CDR3 sequence is 15 residues long. The trim removed 6 bases at V and 1 base at J, leaving 11 bases unmatched. Per germline, CDR1 SQVTM and CDR2 ANQGSEA. The CDR3 loop reads CSVSPPTGINYGYTF. The CDR3 DNA is TGCAGCGTATCACCGCCGACAGGGATTAACTATGGCTACACCTTC.

The CDR3 bases are TGTGCCAGTAGTACCAATAAGTATGAGCAGTTCTTC. Its translation: CASSTNKYEQFF. The V call is TRBV19, the J call TRBJ2-1; D remains ambiguous. V shed 4 bases and J shed 8 bases, with 9 bases lying between them. Germline V lookup: CDR1 LNHDA, CDR2 SQIVND (reference sequence). The CDR3 runs 12 residues.

The chain employs TRBV5-1 and TRBJ2-7; 8 nucleotides align to TRBD1. CDR1 and CDR2 (germline): SGHRS, YFSETQ. The CDR3 consists of 18 residues. Germline trimming cut 1 base from V and 2 bases from J; bases unmatched to any gene: 14. CDR3 protein: CASSLSQAGGHPPYEQYF. The CDR3 DNA reads as TGCGCCAGCAGCTTGAGTCAGGCAGGGGGCCACCCACCCTACGAGCAGTACTTC.

This clone was seen just once. CDR3 nucleotide sequence: TGTGCCAGCAGTTTATCGCGGCCTACCTACGAGCAGTACTTC. It specifies CASSLSRPTYEQYF. V and J are TRBV28 and TRBJ2-7; D is unresolved. The V gene lost 1 base and the J gene lost 2 bases, with 9 bases spanning the gap. Per germline, CDR1 MDHEN and CDR2 SYDVKM. The CDR3 is made up of 14 amino acids.

V is TRBV7-9 and J is TRBJ2-7; D remains ambiguous. V was cut by 5 bases and J by 6 bases, with 11 bases left in between. This CDR3 is 12 amino acids long. The germline gives CDR1 SEHNR, CDR2 FQNEAQ (reference sequence). The CDR3 spells CASSPGSGEQYF. CDR3 sequence (DNA): TGTGCCAGCAGCCCAGGATCAGGCGAGCAGTACTTC.

The chain has TRBV7-6 and TRBJ1-3; D might be TRBD1 (6 bases). Germline-derived CDR1 and CDR2 are SGHVS and FNYEAQ. The CDR3 is made up of 15 amino acids. Deletions cut 5 bases from V and 3 bases from J, with 14 bases between. In DNA, the CDR3 is TGTGCCAGCAGCGATACAGGGAAGGGTGGAAACACCATATATTTT. Protein sequence: CASSDTGKGGNTIYF. Together with reference TRBV7-6 and TRBJ1-3, the CDR3 gives the full variable domain: GAGVSQSPRYKVTKRGQDVALRCDPISGHVSLYWYRQALGQGPEFLTYFNYEAQQDKSGLPNDRFSAERPEGSISTLTIQRTEQRDSAMYRCASSDTGKGGNTIYFGEGSWLTVV.

The chain links TRBV27 to TRBJ2-6; D possibly uses TRBD1 or TRBD2 (5 bases each). Trimming took off 5 bases at V and 4 bases at J, with 12 bases between the two ends. Germline values: CDR1 MNHEY, CDR2 SMNVEV (reference sequence). CDR3 length: 15 amino acids. The CDR3 sequence: CASSPRGPGANVLTF. The DNA of the CDR3 is TGTGCCAGCAGTCCGAGGGGCCCCGGGGCCAACGTCCTGACTTTC. Together with reference TRBV27 and TRBJ2-6, the CDR3 gives the full variable domain: EAQVTQNPRYLITVTGKKLTVTCSQNMNHEYMSWYRQDPGLGLRQIYYSMNVEVTDKGDVPEGYKVSRKEKRNFPLILESPSPNQTSLYFCASSPRGPGANVLTFGAGSRLTVL.

Only one count was recorded for this clone. This chain links TRBV7-9 with TRBJ1-5; no reliable D call. Germline CDR1 and CDR2: SEHNR and FQNEAQ (reference sequence). Trimming took 3 bases from V and 2 from J, leaving 8 bases between them. CDR3 length: 14 residues. The CDR3 region has the DNA TGTGCCAGCAGCTTTCCGGGCCGCAATCAGCCCCAGCATTTT. Protein: CASSFPGRNQPQHF.

A note on this clone: This may stem from a read error, because a much larger clone lies one nucleotide away. Other nucleotide sequences from this sample produce the same CDR3. The chain employs TRBV27 and TRBJ2-2; D is uncertain. The length of the CDR3 is 13 residues. The germline CDR1 and CDR2 sequences are MNHEY and SMNVEV (reference sequence). Trimming removed 0 bases at V and 4 bases at J, with 3 bases between. CDR3 sequence reads: CASSLSITGELFF. The DNA for the CDR3 is TGTGCCAGCAGTTTATCGATCACCGGGGAGCTGTTTTTT.

This chain uses TRBV7-2 with TRBJ2-7, with D possibly called TRBD1 or TRBD2 (5 bases each). Trimming took 5 bases from V and 0 from J, leaving 17 bases between them. CDR1 is SGHTA and CDR2 is FQGNSA in the germline V gene. CDR3 length equals 16 residues. CDR3 coding DNA: TGTGCCAGCAGCCCCCGTCGGGGCACAAACTCCTACGAGCAGTACTTC. This sequence encodes CASSPRRGTNSYEQYF.